A single sample is the source of the 30 T cell receptor beta chains below, sequenced in a study of long-term antiretroviral therapy in people with HIV. With survey level as its setting, the immunoSEQ assay was v3.0. Measured with immunoSEQ multiplex PCR; TCRdb has only the in-frame clones, and not every one. The table lists some 40,000 clones, about 95% of them singletons. Specimen: unsorted PBMCs, collected roughly 9.4 years after starting antiretroviral therapy. These receptors came from a young man with HIV.

This chain joins TRBV29-1 and TRBJ1-3, with a tentative D call TRBD1 (5 bases). CDR3 size: 14 residues. CDR1 is SQVTM, CDR2 ANQGSEA, per germline. Trimming left V 7 bases short and J 4 bases short, with 17 bases between. The CDR3 nucleotides read TGCAGCGCTATCTCCCAGGGAGAGGGAAACACCATATATTTT. This sequence encodes CSAISQGEGNTIYF.

The V and J genes are TRBV2 and TRBJ2-3; 10 bases align to TRBD1. In germline, CDR1 is SNHLY, CDR2 FYNNEI. The CDR3 covers 13 residues. The junction had 4 bases not matched to a gene; V was cut back by 10 bases and J by 3 bases. For the CDR3, the DNA is TGTGCCATTCGGACAGGGGGAACAGATACGCAGTATTTT. Amino acid sequence: CAIRTGGTDTQYF.

This sequence joins TRBV18 and TRBJ1-2; TRBD1 matches at 7 bases. From germline, CDR1 is KGHSH and CDR2 LQKENI. The ends lost 5 bases at V and 8 bases at J; junction bases unmatched: 8. The CDR3 consists of 13 residues. Here the CDR3 DNA reads TGTGCCAGCTCAGAAGGGGGCGCGTGGGGCTACACCTTC. Its protein product is CASSEGGAWGYTF.

The chain links TRBV11-2 to TRBJ1-3; D unclear. Germline V gives CDR1 SGHAT, CDR2 FQNNGV. CDR3 length: 14 residues. The V end lost 6 bases, the J end lost 3 bases, and 12 bases lay between the germline ends. The CDR3 loop is CASRPGSNGNTIYF. Here the CDR3 DNA reads TGTGCCAGCAGACCCGGGTCGAATGGAAACACCATATATTTT.

This clone was recorded once. The chain has TRBV14 and TRBJ2-7; 11 bases are shared with TRBD1. This CDR3 spans 15 amino acids. Germline lookup yields CDR1 SGHDN and CDR2 FVKESK. The V and J ends lost 5 bases and 2 bases, in that order; junction bases with no gene match: 5. CDR3 region: CASSKPGQGAYEQYF. As DNA, the CDR3 is TGTGCCAGCAGCAAGCCGGGACAGGGGGCCTACGAGCAGTACTTC.

The chain has TRBV5-8 and TRBJ1-1; D is unresolved. Germline V lookup: CDR1 SGHTS, CDR2 YDEGEE. Between the trimmed V and J ends, which lost 0 bases and 5 bases, there was a span of 17 bases. The CDR3 is 16 residues long. The CDR3 nucleotides read TGTGCCAGCAGCTTGGTGTATGGGGAGAGAGCAACTGAAGCTTTCTTT. Translation: CASSLVYGERATEAFF.

The gene calls are TRBV6-1 and TRBJ1-5; 9 bases align to TRBD1. The length of the CDR3 is 15 residues. V dropped 4 bases and J dropped 4; count of bases not matched to a gene: 5. Germline lookup yields CDR1 MNHNS and CDR2 SASEGT. The CDR3: CASSVDRGGNQPQHF. The CDR3, as DNA: TGTGCCAGCAGTGTTGACAGGGGGGGAAATCAGCCCCAGCATTTT.

This clone was found once. V is TRBV9 and J is TRBJ2-4; D possibly corresponds to TRBD2 (5 bases). The V and J ends lost 0 bases and 9 bases respectively, with 16 bases between them. Germline CDR1 and CDR2: SGDLS and YYNGEE. This CDR3 spans 15 amino acids. The CDR3 sequence: CASSVAAASMAIQYF. In nucleotides, the CDR3 is TGTGCCAGCAGCGTAGCGGCTGCTAGCATGGCCATTCAGTACTTC.

The chain couples TRBV2 to TRBJ1-3; 8 nucleotides line up with TRBD1. With 10 bases clipped from V and 2 bases from J, the junction kept 4 bases outside the gene matches. The CDR3 runs to 13 residues. Germline CDR1 SNHLY, CDR2 FYNNEI. The CDR3 loop is CAKGDRPGNTIYF. The CDR3 nucleotides read TGTGCCAAAGGGGACAGGCCTGGAAACACCATATATTTT.

The rearrangement uses TRBV28 and TRBJ1-1, with 7 bases identical to TRBD1. J lost 0 bases, V lost 6 bases, and 7 bases had no gene match. Germline CDR1 is MDHEN and CDR2 is SYDVKM. There are 15 residues in the CDR3. Here the CDR3 DNA reads TGTGCCAGCAGGACTGCGGACAGGATGAACACTGAAGCTTTCTTT. This gives the protein CASRTADRMNTEAFF.

This chain links TRBV7-8 with TRBJ2-7, with 12 bases matching TRBD2. V trimming: 4 bases; J trimming: 0 bases; junction bases outside the gene matches: 4. The CDR3 is 16 amino acids. Germline V gene sequence: CDR1 SGHVS, CDR2 FQNEAQ. In DNA form, the CDR3 reads TGTGCCAGCAGCTCCCTAGCGGGGGGGAGCTCCTACGAGCAGTACTTC. Its protein product is CASSSLAGGSSYEQYF.

The chain recombines TRBV29-1 with TRBJ2-5; TRBD1 aligns across 7 bases. Germline V gene sequence: CDR1 SQVTM, CDR2 ANQGSEA. V lost 7 bases, J lost 0 bases, and 2 bases stayed unmatched. The length of the CDR3 is 12 residues. CDR3 protein: CSAGQHQETQYF. The CDR3, as DNA: TGCAGCGCGGGACAGCACCAAGAGACCCAGTACTTC.

The chain carries TRBV5-1 and TRBJ2-2; D tentatively reads TRBD1 or TRBD2 (5 bases each). The germline V gene has CDR1 SGHRS and CDR2 YFSETQ. CDR3 size: 16 residues. V was shortened by 0 bases and J by 4 bases, with 13 bases between the two germline ends. The CDR3 here is CASSLGDGPSTGELFF. CDR3 bases: TGCGCCAGCAGCTTGGGGGACGGGCCATCCACCGGGGAGCTGTTTTTT.

This clone was seen only once. The chain employs TRBV5-1 and TRBJ2-2; 7 nucleotides agree with TRBD2. The CDR3 totals 16 residues. J lost 5 bases, V lost 3 bases, and 10 bases had no gene match. Germline CDR1 SGHRS, CDR2 YFSETQ. CDR3 region: CASSSGGLVSTGELFF. CDR3 nucleotides: TGCGCCAGCAGCTCCGGAGGACTAGTGAGTACCGGGGAGCTGTTTTTT.

This clone was detected only once. V is TRBV6-5 and J is TRBJ1-4; the D gene is possibly TRBD1 (6 bases). The germline V gene has CDR1 MNHEY and CDR2 SVGAGI. The CDR3 consists of 15 residues. V was cut by 0 bases and J by 8 bases, with 13 bases left in between. The CDR3 spells CASSYSAGAGEKLFF. The DNA of the CDR3 is TGTGCCAGCAGTTACTCGGCGGGGGCGGGAGAAAAACTGTTTTTT.

The V gene is TRBV11-2, the J gene TRBJ2-5; no firm D call. Between the trimmed V and J ends, which lost 0 bases and 7 bases, there was a span of 9 bases. This CDR3 is 13 amino acids long. Germline V gives CDR1 SGHAT, CDR2 FQNNGV. The CDR3 bases are TGTGCCAGCAGCTTAGACACTCTGGGGACCCAGTACTTC. Its translation is CASSLDTLGTQYF.

The chain uses TRBV19 and TRBJ1-5; D remains unclear. Germline lookup yields CDR1 LNHDA and CDR2 SQIVND (reference sequence). The CDR3 is made up of 13 amino acids. The germline V and J ends were trimmed by 6 bases and 6 bases, with 12 bases remaining between them. CDR3 coding DNA: TGTGCCAGTAGCGACAAGCGGGGTCAGCCCCAGCATTTT. Residues: CASSDKRGQPQHF.

This chain connects TRBV5-1 to TRBJ2-5, with TRBD2 matching over 14 bases. Losses at the gene ends were 6 bases for V and 1 base for J; bases not matched to a gene: 5. This CDR3 is built from 16 residues. Germline CDR1 SGHRS, CDR2 YFSETQ. The CDR3, as DNA: TGCGCCAGCACCGGGGGGACTAGCGGGGGCCAAGAGACCCAGTACTTC. This encodes CASTGGTSGGQETQYF.

This sequence joins TRBV4-1 and TRBJ1-1; D is uncertain. The V gene's germline CDR1 is MGHRA and CDR2 YSYEKL. V was cut by 3 bases and J by 6 bases, with 14 bases left in between. The CDR3 has 14 amino acids. CDR3 protein: CASSHVTSGAEAFF. The CDR3, as DNA: TGCGCCAGCAGCCACGTGACGAGTGGAGCTGAAGCTTTCTTT.

The chain uses TRBV5-4 and TRBJ2-2, with D possibly matching TRBD1 (5 bases). Germline CDR1 is SGHNT and CDR2 is YYREEE (reference sequence). Trimming shortened V by 4 bases and J by 0 bases, and 13 bases separated the two germline ends. The CDR3 consists of 16 residues. For the CDR3, the DNA is TGTGCCAGCAGCCCCGACAGTAACGCGAACACCGGGGAGCTGTTTTTT. Translating it yields CASSPDSNANTGELFF.

This clone is labeled large. The chain is built from TRBV7-9 and TRBJ1-1; no definite D call. Germline CDR1 reads SEHNR; CDR2 reads FQNEAQ (reference sequence). V dropped 1 base and J dropped 1 base, with 7 bases sitting between them. This CDR3 is built from 14 residues. CDR3 residues: CASSLVFENTEAFF. In DNA form, the CDR3 reads TGTGCCAGCAGCTTAGTCTTCGAGAACACTGAAGCTTTCTTT.

The chain uses TRBV7-3 and TRBJ1-6, with 9 bases fitting TRBD1. This CDR3 region has 15 residues. Germline loops: CDR1 SGHTA, CDR2 FQGTGA. The J segment lost 6 bases and the V segment lost 5 bases, leaving 5 bases of the junction unmatched. The DNA for the CDR3 is TGTGCCAGCAGCAAAGGACAGGGGATTAATTCACCCCTCCACTTT. Translating gives CASSKGQGINSPLHF.

This sequence joins TRBV7-6 and TRBJ2-3; 14 bases agree with TRBD2. V trimming: 2 bases; J trimming: 0 bases; junction bases outside the gene matches: 4. This CDR3 is built from 18 residues. The V gene's germline CDR1 is SGHVS and CDR2 FNYEAQ. The chain's CDR3 is CASSLFGTSGGSTDTQYF. In nucleotides, the CDR3 is TGTGCCAGCAGCTTATTTGGGACTAGCGGGGGTAGCACAGATACGCAGTATTTT.

This chain joins TRBV6-1 and TRBJ2-3, with 8 bases identical to TRBD2. V trimming: 5 bases; J trimming: 1 base; junction bases outside the gene matches: 2. CDR1 is MNHNS and CDR2 is SASEGT in the germline V gene. The CDR3 length is 14 residues. The CDR3 loop reads CASSISGGTDTQYF. The CDR3 DNA reads as TGTGCCAGCAGTATTAGCGGGGGCACAGATACGCAGTATTTT.

The chain is built from TRBV6-5 and TRBJ2-7; D uncertain. CDR1 and CDR2 (germline): MNHEY, SVGAGI. The ends were cut back, 7 bases at V and 2 bases at J, with 6 bases in the middle. This CDR3 spans 11 amino acids. The CDR3 DNA reads TGTGCCAGCAACAAAGCCTACGAGCAGTACTTC. This encodes CASNKAYEQYF.

The genes are TRBV7-9 and TRBJ2-5, with no clear D. V was shortened by 3 bases and J by 3 bases, with 2 bases between the two germline ends. The CDR3 contains 11 residues. Germline V CDR1 and CDR2: SEHNR, FQNEAQ (reference sequence). CDR3 sequence reads: CASSFKETQYF. The CDR3 nucleotides read TGTGCCAGCAGCTTCAAAGAGACCCAGTACTTC.

With regard to this clone: Its ends do not fully match the called genes, so a read error is possible. This chain links TRBV7-9 with TRBJ2-5, with 11 nucleotides matching TRBD2. The CDR3 is 14 amino acids. The germline gives CDR1 SEHNR, CDR2 FQNEAQ (reference sequence). The CDR3 nucleotides read TGTGCCAGCAGTTTAGCGGGGGGGGAAGAGACCCAGTACTTC. Translated: CASSLAGGEETQYF.

The chain combines TRBV5-1 with TRBJ2-3; 13 nucleotides agree with TRBD2. The length of the CDR3 is 16 residues. Germline-derived CDR1 and CDR2 are SGHRS and YFSETQ. The junction had 6 bases not matched to a gene; V was cut back by 4 bases and J by 4 bases. The CDR3 bases are TGCGCCAGCAGCGGCGGACTAGCGGGGGAGGCAGATACGCAGTATTTT. This translates into CASSGGLAGEADTQYF.

V gene TRBV23-1 combines with J gene TRBJ1-1, with TRBD1 matching 9 bases. TRBV23-1 is labeled an ORF, and its function is uncertain. The CDR3 runs to 15 residues. V was pared by 4 bases and J by 11 bases, with 14 bases of the junction left unmatched. In nucleotides, the CDR3 is TGCGCCAGCAGTCCAGCCGGGACAGGGATTCCGGTGGCTTTCTTT. Protein: CASSPAGTGIPVAFF.

The chain employs TRBV25-1 and TRBJ2-6; 9 bases are shared with TRBD1. The length of the CDR3 is 16 residues. From germline, CDR1 is MGHDK and CDR2 SYGVNS. The V segment lost 3 bases and the J segment 4 bases; nucleotides outside the gene matches: 4. This chain's CDR3 is CASSEGTGPGANVLTF. CDR3 sequence (DNA): TGTGCCAGCAGTGAGGGGACAGGGCCCGGGGCCAACGTCCTGACTTTC.